The 7 T cell receptor beta chains presented below share a single source sample, sequenced in a study of vaccination effects on CD4 cells after COVID-19. TCRdb's table, derived via immunoSEQ multiplex PCR, lists solely in-frame clones and lacks some. The sample holds 55,000 to 80,000 clones, approximately 70% seen once. Their recognized antigens are unknown. Antigen-specific CD4+ T cell clonotypes were called by their expansion after viral peptide-pool culture in ViraFEST. Subsequent to a culture period of 10 to 11 days, CD4+ T cells were isolated. Each vaccine recipient was nucleocapsid antibody negative and had no prior SARS-CoV-2 infection. The sample consisted of CD4+ T cells from PBMCs cultured with HCoV-OC43 spike peptides, taken before COVID-19 vaccination. The subset here: HCoV-OC43 spike overlapping peptide pool stimulation. The receptor set was obtained from a human donor who received a COVID-19 vaccine.

This sequence joins TRBV27 and TRBJ1-4, with 10 bases aligning to TRBD1. The CDR3 sequence is 17 residues long. V dropped 3 bases and J dropped 7; count of bases not matched to a gene: 11. Germline lookup yields CDR1 MNHEY and CDR2 SMNVEV (reference sequence). For the CDR3, the DNA is TGTGCCAGCAGTTTGGGGGACAGGGGTTCACGGGGTGAAAAACTGTTTTTT. Its protein product is CASSLGDRGSRGEKLFF.

This clone was seen a handful of times. The chain couples TRBV28 to TRBJ1-4; a weak D match, TRBD1 (5 bases). Trimming left V 5 bases short and J 8 bases short, with 12 bases between. The CDR3 contains 13 residues. Germline V gene sequence: CDR1 MDHEN, CDR2 SYDVKM. The CDR3 DNA reads TGTGCCAGCAGTCGATATCGACAGGAAAAACTGTTTTTT. Translating it yields CASSRYRQEKLFF.

The chain carries TRBV7-2 and TRBJ2-5; no clear D. This CDR3 spans 16 amino acids. Germline V gene sequence: CDR1 SGHTA, CDR2 FQGNSA. V lost 4 bases to trimming and J lost 2 bases, with 17 bases between them. The CDR3 DNA reads as TGTGCCAGCAGCTCGATGGTGTGGGGTGAACAAGAGACCCAGTACTTC. This translates into CASSSMVWGEQETQYF.

The chain is built from TRBV28 and TRBJ2-3; 9 bases align to TRBD1. The V and J ends lost 3 bases and 6 bases, in that order; junction bases with no gene match: 7. Germline V CDR1 and CDR2: MDHEN, SYDVKM. The CDR3 has 15 residues. CDR3 sequence reads: CASSLRTGAGDTQYF. In DNA form, the CDR3 reads TGTGCCAGCAGTTTGAGGACAGGGGCGGGGGATACGCAGTATTTT.

The J gene is TRBJ2-3, the V gene TRBV7-9; 9 positions agree with TRBD1. Germline CDR1 reads SEHNR; CDR2 reads FQNEAQ (reference sequence). The CDR3 is 17 amino acids. Trimming took 1 base from V and 0 from J; bases not matched to a gene: 5. The CDR3 bases are TGTGCCAGCAGCTTAGGAGAGGGGACAGGGAGCACAGATACGCAGTATTTT. Amino acid sequence: CASSLGEGTGSTDTQYF.

The chain recombines TRBV5-4 with TRBJ1-1, with a possible D match to TRBD1 (5 bases). This CDR3 has 15 residues. CDR1 SGHNT and CDR2 YYREEE come from the germline V gene (reference sequence). V was cut by 5 bases and J by 1 base, with 15 bases left in between. The CDR3 region has the DNA TGTGCCAGCAGACAAGGAGGACACCAGAACACTGAAGCTTTCTTT. It encodes CASRQGGHQNTEAFF.

The chain joins TRBV10-3 to TRBJ2-5; a possible D gene is TRBD1 (5 bases). The CDR3 consists of 12 residues. The V gene's germline CDR1 is ENHRY and CDR2 SYGVKD. V shed 11 bases and J shed 5 bases, with 15 bases lying between them. The CDR3 protein is CASSRQGETQYF. CDR3 in DNA: TGTGCCTCGAGTCGGCAGGGTGAGACCCAGTACTTC.